Listed here are 6 T cell receptor beta chains from one sample, sequenced in a study of T cell responses to AZD1222 COVID-19 vaccine. Measured with immunoSEQ multiplex PCR; TCRdb has only the in-frame clones, and not every one. The data contain around 59,000 clones, roughly nine tenths of them seen just once; the ten biggest clones take up about 5.9%. The sequencing used peripheral blood, collected 28 days after the second AZD1222 dose. The source of these receptors is an adult who received the AZD1222 COVID-19 vaccine.

The chain links TRBV4-3 to TRBJ2-1; D gene uncertain. Germline V gene lookup returns CDR1 LGHNA and CDR2 YSLEER. The CDR3 consists of 13 residues. Trimming removed 1 base at V and 8 bases at J, with 9 bases between. The CDR3: CASSQVRADEQFF. CDR3 sequence (DNA): TGCGCCAGCAGCCAAGTGAGAGCCGATGAGCAGTTCTTC.

The chain joins TRBV25-1 to TRBJ2-1, with a possible D match to TRBD2 (6 bases). V gave up 3 bases and J gave up 9 bases, with 12 bases separating them. The V gene's germline CDR1 is MGHDK and CDR2 SYGVNS. CDR3 length equals 13 residues. CDR3 loop: CASSEQLGGEQFF. Here the CDR3 DNA reads TGTGCCAGCAGTGAGCAGCTGGGAGGTGAGCAGTTCTTC.

The chain employs TRBV11-3 and TRBJ2-2, with 14 bases matching TRBD2. V lost 2 bases and J lost 8; bases outside the gene matches: 4. Per germline, CDR1 SGHNT and CDR2 YENEEA. The CDR3 totals 16 residues. CDR3 coding DNA: TGTGCCAGCAGCTTACGACTAGCGGGAGGGGTGGGGGAGCTGTTTTTT. This translates into CASSLRLAGGVGELFF.

V usage is TRBV12-3 or TRBV12-4 and J usage is TRBJ1-6; 7 bases fit TRBD1. The CDR3 runs 13 residues. V lost 7 bases, J lost 7 bases, and 4 bases stayed unmatched. This chain's CDR3 is CASTGQVNSPLHF. CDR3 DNA: TGTGCCAGCACCGGACAGGTCAATTCACCCCTCCACTTT.

The J gene is TRBJ1-5, the V gene TRBV30; TRBD1 matches at 7 bases. CDR1 is GTSNPN, CDR2 SVGIG, per germline (reference sequence). V was pared by 0 bases and J by 6 bases, with 14 bases of the junction left unmatched. There are 17 residues in the CDR3. CDR3: CAWSVFGQGVASQPQHF. In DNA form, the CDR3 reads TGTGCCTGGAGTGTATTCGGGCAGGGGGTAGCCAGTCAGCCCCAGCATTTT.

This chain joins TRBV6-5 and TRBJ2-3; D is undetermined. The V end was cut by 7 bases, the J end by 1 base, with 15 bases between. Germline values: CDR1 MNHEY, CDR2 SVGAGI. The CDR3 has 15 amino acids. CDR3 bases: TGTGCCAGCACCTCTAGGCGGCTTGGCACAGATACGCAGTATTTT. Protein sequence: CASTSRRLGTDTQYF.